Below are 18 T cell receptor beta chains sequenced from a single sample in a study of blood T cell repertoires in COVID-19. The data were produced by immunoSEQ multiplex PCR, yet TCRdb's version contains in-frame clones alone and is incomplete. In the table there are roughly 7,200 clones, 70% to 90% of which are singletons. The sequenced sample consisted of peripheral blood. The receptors here all came from a man in his 70s with active COVID-19.

Here the CDR3 DNA reads TGTGCCAGTAGTATAGGGCTTATGAACACTGAAGCTTTCTTT. Its translation is CASSIGLMNTEAFF. The V call is TRBV19, the J call TRBJ1-1; no reliable D call. The CDR3 has 14 amino acids. The ends were cut back, 1 base at V and 0 bases at J, with 6 bases in the middle. CDR1 and CDR2 from the germline V gene are LNHDA and SQIVND (reference sequence).

The genes are TRBV9 and TRBJ2-5; perhaps TRBD2 as D (5 bases). Germline V gene lookup returns CDR1 SGDLS and CDR2 YYNGEE. CDR3 size: 15 residues. Trimming took 4 bases from V and 1 from J, leaving 14 bases between them. Written as DNA, the CDR3 is TGTGCCAGCAGCCCCTATGAGGGTTTCCAAGAGACCCAGTACTTC. Its protein is CASSPYEGFQETQYF. Together with reference TRBV9 and TRBJ2-5, the CDR3 gives the full variable domain: DSGVTQTPKHLITATGQRVTLRCSPRSGDLSVYWYQQSLDQGLQFLIQYYNGEERAKGNILERFSAQQFPDLHSELNLSSLELGDSALYFCASSPYEGFQETQYFGPGTRLLVL.

This rearrangement joins TRBV3-1 (or the pseudogene TRBV3-2) to TRBJ1-5; 7 bases match TRBD1. Germline V gene sequence: CDR1 LGHDT, CDR2 YNNKEL (reference sequence). The CDR3 covers 21 residues. V lost 3 bases and J lost 0; bases outside the gene matches: 20. The CDR3 protein is CASSHNPYPGQPCYSNQPQHF. CDR3 nucleotide sequence: TGTGCCAGCAGCCACAACCCCTATCCGGGACAGCCTTGTTATAGCAATCAGCCCCAGCATTTT.

The chain employs TRBV7-8 and TRBJ2-3; 11 nucleotides line up with TRBD2. V shed 2 bases, J shed 2 bases, and the junction held 6 bases outside the gene matches. This CDR3 spans 17 amino acids. Germline values: CDR1 SGHVS, CDR2 FQNEAQ. The CDR3 DNA follows: TGTGCCAGCAGCTTAAGAGAACTAGCGGGGGTCACAGATACGCAGTATTTT. Amino acids: CASSLRELAGVTDTQYF.

V gene TRBV27 combines with J gene TRBJ2-3; tentative D call: TRBD1 (5 bases). The CDR3 is 14 residues long. Trimming took 5 bases from V and 2 from J, leaving 11 bases between them. The germline gives CDR1 MNHEY, CDR2 SMNVEV (reference sequence). This CDR3 reads CASSPLTDTDTQYF. The CDR3 bases are TGTGCCAGCAGTCCCTTGACAGACACAGATACGCAGTATTTT.

DNA of the CDR3: TGTGCCAGCGGGACTAGCGGGCTAAATGAGCAGTTCTTC. Translated: CASGTSGLNEQFF. This chain links TRBV7-2 with TRBJ2-1, with 12 bases lining up with TRBD2. This CDR3 has 13 amino acids. With V trimmed by 8 bases and J by 7 bases, 3 bases remained unmatched. CDR1 SGHTA and CDR2 FQGNSA come from the germline V gene.

The chain links TRBV5-1 to TRBJ1-4; D remains unclear. This CDR3 comprises 15 residues. The V end lost 0 bases, the J end lost 5 bases, and 11 bases lay between the germline ends. Germline V gene lookup returns CDR1 SGHRS and CDR2 YFSETQ. In nucleotides, the CDR3 is TGCGCCAGCAGCTTGGGGCCCCAAAGAAATGAAAAACTGTTTTTT. This gives the protein CASSLGPQRNEKLFF. The whole variable domain, filled in from reference TRBV5-1 and TRBJ1-4, reads KAGVTQTPRYLIKTRGQQVTLSCSPISGHRSVSWYQQTPGQGLQFLFEYFSETQRNKGNFPGRFSGRQFSNSRSEMNVSTLELGDSALYLCASSLGPQRNEKLFFGSGTQLSVL.

The genes are TRBV4-3 and TRBJ1-5; no clear D. The CDR3 sequence is 15 residues long. Between the trimmed V and J ends, which lost 1 base and 3 bases, there was a span of 10 bases. Germline CDR1 LGHNA, CDR2 YSLEER. CDR3 in DNA: TGCGCCAGCAGCCAAGCACACGGGTCCAATCAGCCCCAGCATTTT. Translated: CASSQAHGSNQPQHF.

This sequence joins TRBV11-2 and TRBJ2-7; D remains unclear. This CDR3 contains 12 residues. From germline, CDR1 is SGHAT and CDR2 FQNNGV. V lost 0 bases and J lost 6, with 6 bases in between. The CDR3 nucleotides are TGTGCCAGCAGCTTAGACTTTGTCGAGCAGTACTTC. It specifies CASSLDFVEQYF.

V gene TRBV5-5 combines with J gene TRBJ2-6; 9 positions agree with TRBD1. V shed 3 bases and J 0 bases; nucleotides not matched to a gene: 4. From germline, CDR1 is SGHKS and CDR2 YYEKEE (reference sequence). This CDR3 has 17 residues. CDR3 in amino acids: CASSSRDRVSGANVLTF. CDR3 bases: TGTGCCAGCAGCTCCCGGGACAGGGTCTCTGGGGCCAACGTCCTGACTTTC. Full variable domain (outside the CDR3, taken from reference TRBV5-5 and TRBJ2-6): DAGVTQSPTHLIKTRGQQVTLRCSPISGHKSVSWYQQVLGQGPQFIFQYYEKEERGRGNFPDRFSARQFPNYSSELNVNALLLGDSALYLCASSSRDRVSGANVLTFGAGSRLTVL.

The sample holds a few counts of this clone. The genes are TRBV7-9 and TRBJ2-7; tentatively, D is TRBD1 (8 bases). CDR1 is SEHNR and CDR2 is FQNEAQ in the germline V gene (reference sequence). Trimming removed 1 base from V and 4 bases from J, with 14 bases in between. This CDR3 has 15 residues. The CDR3: CASSLGTGRDYEQYF. The CDR3 region has the DNA TGTGCCAGCAGCTTAGGGACAGGGAGGGATTACGAGCAGTACTTC.

The chain is built from TRBV5-6 and TRBJ2-3; maybe TRBD1 (5 bases). V lost 0 bases and J lost 3, with 14 bases in between. The CDR3 length is 16 residues. Per germline, CDR1 SGHDT and CDR2 YYEEEE. The CDR3 loop reads CASSLGTLQGTDTQYF. Here the CDR3 DNA reads TGTGCCAGCAGCTTGGGGACACTCCAAGGAACAGATACGCAGTATTTT.

The chain has TRBV19 and TRBJ2-2; no definite D call. V was trimmed by 3 bases and J by 5 bases, leaving 7 bases between them. The CDR3 extends over 13 amino acids. Germline loops: CDR1 LNHDA, CDR2 SQIVND (reference sequence). The CDR3 DNA is TGTGCCAGTAGTATTCCCGGGACCGGGGAGCTGTTTTTT. This translates into CASSIPGTGELFF. Full variable domain (rest looked up from reference TRBV19 and TRBJ2-2): DGGITQSPKYLFRKEGQNVTLSCEQNLNHDAMYWYRQDPGQGLRLIYYSQIVNDFQKGDIAEGYSVSREKKESFPLTVTSAQKNPTAFYLCASSIPGTGELFFGEGSRLTVL.

The chain carries TRBV11-2 and TRBJ1-1; TRBD1 aligns across 7 bases. Germline V gene sequence: CDR1 SGHAT, CDR2 FQNNGV. CDR3 size: 16 residues. The V and J ends lost 5 bases and 0 bases, in that order; junction bases with no gene match: 9. This CDR3 is CASSMTKGALNTEAFF. The CDR3 nucleotides read TGTGCCAGCAGCATGACCAAGGGGGCTTTGAACACTGAAGCTTTCTTT.

The V gene is TRBV2, the J gene TRBJ1-2; D not resolved. The germline V gene encodes CDR1 SNHLY and CDR2 FYNNEI. The V end lost 0 bases, the J end lost 8 bases, and 10 bases lay between the germline ends. CDR3 length equals 13 residues. CDR3 amino acids: CASSEANSGGYTF. The CDR3 DNA sequence: TGTGCCAGCAGTGAAGCTAATTCGGGGGGCTACACCTTC. Full variable domain (outside the CDR3, taken from reference TRBV2 and TRBJ1-2): EPEVTQTPSHQVTQMGQEVILRCVPISNHLYFYWYRQILGQKVEFLVSFYNNEISEKSEIFDDQFSVERPDGSNFTLKIRSTKLEDSAMYFCASSEANSGGYTFGSGTRLTVV.

This chain uses TRBV4-1 with TRBJ2-5; TRBD1 matches 8 bases. CDR1 is MGHRA, CDR2 YSYEKL, per germline. The CDR3 consists of 14 residues. Trimming removed 4 bases from V and 3 bases from J; junction bases left unmatched: 4. The CDR3 bases are TGCGCCAGCAGCCTAGCGACAGGGGAAGAGACCCAGTACTTC. This translates into CASSLATGEETQYF.

The chain has TRBV6-5 and TRBJ1-1, with 10 bases aligning to TRBD1. This CDR3 has 13 amino acids. Germline V lookup: CDR1 MNHEY, CDR2 SVGAGI. Unmatched junction bases numbered 9, after V lost 10 bases and J lost 7 bases. The DNA for the CDR3 is TGTGCCACCACTACCAGGGACAGGGGTGAAGCTTTCTTT. Translation: CATTTRDRGEAFF.

This clone was observed a handful of times. The chain employs TRBV30 and TRBJ1-5; D is unresolved. CDR3 length: 13 amino acids. Trimming took off 0 bases at V and 1 base at J, with 4 bases between the two ends. Germline CDR1 reads GTSNPN; CDR2 reads SVGIG (reference sequence). In DNA, the CDR3 is TGTGCCTGGAGTGTACAAAGCAATCAGCCCCAGCATTTT. It yields the protein CAWSVQSNQPQHF.